This TCR beta chain was sequenced in a study of radiation and T cells in renal cell carcinoma. Notes on the study in general: In blood, top tumor clones expanded by 2 weeks, shrinking by 4.

Trimming took 10 bases from V and 3 from J, leaving 19 bases between them. The CDR3 is made up of 14 amino acids. Germline V gene sequence: CDR1 MNHNS, CDR2 SASEGT. Libraries were prepared by immunoSEQ multiplex PCR; TCRdb keeps only in-frame clonotypes and omits some of them. The sample consists of 90,000 to 100,000 clones, around 80% of them appearing once. On this clone: Its target is unknown.

The time point denotes: blood 4 weeks post-SBRT, at nephrectomy. Sample treatment: 15 Gy SBRT to primary tumor, nephrectomy 4 weeks later. Nephrectomy followed 15 Gy stereotactic body radiation by 4 weeks. This clonotype was obtained from a man between 60 and 75 years old with renal cell carcinoma. The genes are TRBV6-1 and TRBJ2-7; either TRBD1 or TRBD2 may fit D (5 bases each). The source was blood, collected from a patient whose treatment included radiotherapy and nephrectomy. The CDR3 sequence: CATASRDRDYEQYF. Written as DNA, the CDR3 is TGTGCCACAGCATCCCGGGACCGCGACTACGAGCAGTACTTC.